This T cell receptor beta chain is drawn from a study of cytomegalovirus exposure and HLA in healthy donors. Study context: Earlier sequencing of about 179 million T cells yielded under 120 million unique TCR beta sequences. Clustering assigned 70% to 85% of the approximately 390 genotyped donors to the Caucasian-associated ancestry cluster.

V was clipped by 4 bases and J by 5 bases; unmatched bases: 11. CDR3 length: 15 amino acids. Per the germline V gene, CDR1 is SGHNT and CDR2 is YYREEE (reference sequence). With 60 Vbeta and 13 Jbeta primers, the PCR was carried out. Libraries were prepared by immunoSEQ multiplex PCR; TCRdb keeps only in-frame clonotypes and omits some of them. The sample holds over 100,000 clones, roughly 83% seen once. The sequencing sample was made of PBMCs. This sequence was found in a middle-aged man in good health and CMV-seronegative. The genes are TRBV5-4 and TRBJ2-5, with TRBD2 matching over 7 bases. In DNA form, the CDR3 reads TGTGCCAGCAGCAAAACGGCGTGGGGAGGGGAGACCCAGTACTTC. Its protein product is CASSKTAWGGETQYF.